This TCR beta chain stems from a study of blood T cells in healthy people across ages. Study results and limitations: In these data, TCR beta diversity tracked strongly with naive T cell percentage. Higher diversity and more naive CD4+ cells were features of long-lived donors, compared to aged donors. The recorded TCR beta diversity per million T cells decreased in a roughly linear manner with age.

Germline-derived CDR1 and CDR2 are SGHTA and FQGNSA. V was cut by 2 bases and J by 5 bases, with 10 bases left in between. The CDR3 sequence is 14 residues long. PCR was performed a second time for roughly 6 to 12 cycles using a sample-barcoded 5' primer and a J-beta primer mix. Every cDNA molecule carried a tag from a template-switch adaptor bearing 12 random nucleotides. Each CDR3 protein gets one entry after TCRdb re-called the 5' RACE reads with MiXCR. The sample carries 1,100,000 or so distinct CDR3 sequences, over 35% recorded once. On this clonotype itself: As yet, its antigen is unknown.

The sample consisted of blood. The chain carries TRBV7-2 and TRBJ2-1, with D possibly matching TRBD2 (5 bases). The sequence derives from a woman aged 55-75 years in good health. In DNA form, the CDR3 reads TGTGCCAGCAGCTTACCAGTAGCGAACAATGAGCAGTTCTTC. It specifies CASSLPVANNEQFF.